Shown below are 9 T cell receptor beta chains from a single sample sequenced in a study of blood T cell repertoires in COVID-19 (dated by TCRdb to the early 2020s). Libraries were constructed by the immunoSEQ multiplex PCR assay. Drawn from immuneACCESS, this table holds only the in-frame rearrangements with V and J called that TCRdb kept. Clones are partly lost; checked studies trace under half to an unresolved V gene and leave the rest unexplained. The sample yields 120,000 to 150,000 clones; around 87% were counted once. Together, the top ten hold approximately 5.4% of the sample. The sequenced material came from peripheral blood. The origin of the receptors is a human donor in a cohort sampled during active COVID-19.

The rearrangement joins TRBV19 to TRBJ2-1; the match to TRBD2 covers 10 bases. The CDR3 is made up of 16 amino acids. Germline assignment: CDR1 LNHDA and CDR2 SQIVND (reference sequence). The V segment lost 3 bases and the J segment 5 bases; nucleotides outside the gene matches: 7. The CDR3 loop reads CASSIASSGRNNEQFF. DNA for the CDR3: TGTGCCAGTAGTATCGCCTCTAGCGGGAGAAACAATGAGCAGTTCTTC. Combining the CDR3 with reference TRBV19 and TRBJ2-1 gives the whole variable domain DGGITQSPKYLFRKEGQNVTLSCEQNLNHDAMYWYRQDPGQGLRLIYYSQIVNDFQKGDIAEGYSVSREKKESFPLTVTSAQKNPTAFYLCASSIASSGRNNEQFFGPGTRLTVL.

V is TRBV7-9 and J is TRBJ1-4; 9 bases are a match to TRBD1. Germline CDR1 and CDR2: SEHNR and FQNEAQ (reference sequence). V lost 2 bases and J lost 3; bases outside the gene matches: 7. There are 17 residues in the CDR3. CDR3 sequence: CASSLPTGGSSNEKLFF. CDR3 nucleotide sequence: TGTGCCAGCAGCTTACCGACAGGGGGATCTTCTAATGAAAAACTGTTTTTT.

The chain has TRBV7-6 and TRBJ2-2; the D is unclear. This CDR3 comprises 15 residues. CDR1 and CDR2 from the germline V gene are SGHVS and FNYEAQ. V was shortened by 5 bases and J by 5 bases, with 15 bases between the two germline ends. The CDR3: CASSTRSGWTGELFF. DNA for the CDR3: TGTGCCAGCAGCACCCGATCGGGTTGGACCGGGGAGCTGTTTTTT.

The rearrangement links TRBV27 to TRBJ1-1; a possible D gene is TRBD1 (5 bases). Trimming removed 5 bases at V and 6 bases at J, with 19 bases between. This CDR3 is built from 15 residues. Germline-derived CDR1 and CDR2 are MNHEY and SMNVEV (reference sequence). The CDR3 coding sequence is TGTGCCAGCAGTCCTACCGGGACTCTATCTGCTGAAGCTTTCTTT. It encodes CASSPTGTLSAEAFF.

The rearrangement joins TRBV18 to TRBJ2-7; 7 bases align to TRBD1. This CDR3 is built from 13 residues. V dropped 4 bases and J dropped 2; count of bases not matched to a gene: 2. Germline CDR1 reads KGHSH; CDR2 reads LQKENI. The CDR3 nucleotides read TGTGCCAGCTCACGGGACAGCACCTACGAGCAGTACTTC. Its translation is CASSRDSTYEQYF.

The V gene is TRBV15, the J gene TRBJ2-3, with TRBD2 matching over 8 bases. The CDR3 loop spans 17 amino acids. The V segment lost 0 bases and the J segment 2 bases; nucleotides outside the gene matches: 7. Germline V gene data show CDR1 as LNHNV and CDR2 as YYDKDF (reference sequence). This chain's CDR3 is CATSRDSGGLHTDTQYF. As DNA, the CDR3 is TGTGCCACCAGCAGAGATTCGGGAGGGCTCCACACAGATACGCAGTATTTT.

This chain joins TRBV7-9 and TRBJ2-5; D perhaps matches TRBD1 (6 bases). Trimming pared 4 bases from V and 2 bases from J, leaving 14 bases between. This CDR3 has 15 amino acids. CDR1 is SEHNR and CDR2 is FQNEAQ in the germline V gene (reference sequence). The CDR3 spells CASSSLGQLQETQYF. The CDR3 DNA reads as TGTGCCAGCAGCTCCCTTGGACAGTTACAAGAGACCCAGTACTTC.

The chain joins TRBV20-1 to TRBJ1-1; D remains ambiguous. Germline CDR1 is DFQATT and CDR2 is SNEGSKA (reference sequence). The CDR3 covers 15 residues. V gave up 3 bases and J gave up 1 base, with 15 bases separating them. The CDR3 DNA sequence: TGCAGTGCTAGTAATCGGGAAGAGGCGAACACTGAAGCTTTCTTT. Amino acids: CSASNREEANTEAFF.

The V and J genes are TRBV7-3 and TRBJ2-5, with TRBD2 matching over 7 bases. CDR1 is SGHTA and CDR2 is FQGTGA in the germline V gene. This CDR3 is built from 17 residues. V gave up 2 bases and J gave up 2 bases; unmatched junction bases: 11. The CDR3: CASSLPGLVGAQETQYF. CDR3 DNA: TGTGCCAGCAGCTTACCCGGACTAGTTGGGGCTCAAGAGACCCAGTACTTC.